The T cell receptor (beta chain) under discussion was sequenced for a study of PD-L1 blockade in urothelial cancer. Looking at the study overall: The authors examined blood 3 weeks (second dose) and 6 weeks after treatment start.

Germline V gene sequence: CDR1 KGHSH, CDR2 LQKENI. The CDR3 spans 16 residues. Trimming took 3 bases from V and 4 from J; bases not matched to a gene: 6. Added to each PCR by spiking were synthetic TCR analog templates. Assay used: immunoSEQ multiplex PCR; TCRdb lists only in-frame clones, some missing. The sample has about 110,000 clones, 80% to 95% seen once; the top ten hold approximately 3.8%. The sample's time point: peripheral blood 6 weeks after treatment start. This TCR came from a man in his fifties or sixties with urothelial cancer. Here the sequenced sample was PBMCs, taken around atezolizumab (anti-PD-L1) treatment. This chain connects TRBV18 to TRBJ2-3, with 11 bases that match TRBD2. The CDR3 sequence: CASSPELAGASDTQYF. The CDR3 DNA reads TGTGCCAGCTCACCCGAACTAGCGGGGGCATCAGATACGCAGTATTTT. Looking up the rest from reference TRBV18 and TRBJ2-3 gives the full variable domain: NAGVMQNPRHLVRRRGQEARLRCSPMKGHSHVYWYRQLPEEGLKFMVYLQKENIIDESGMPKERFSAEFPKEGPSILRIQQVVRGDSAAYFCASSPELAGASDTQYFGPGTRLTVL.